This T cell receptor beta chain was identified during a study of beta chain features in type 1 diabetes. CDR3 length equals 15 residues. V lost 2 bases to trimming and J lost 5 bases, with 15 bases between them. Per the germline V gene, CDR1 is SGHTA and CDR2 is FQGNSA. The isolated RNA, all of it, was reverse transcribed, so expressed TCRB transcripts were what got sequenced. TCRdb's copy holds only in-frame clones and misses some; the assay was immunoSEQ multiplex PCR. Altogether 200,000 to 250,000 clones are present, roughly 30% being singletons, with the ten largest covering under 5%. The receptor's source is a man aged 30 to 45 in good health. Sequenced input: central memory CD4+ T cells from blood. The chain uses TRBV7-2 and TRBJ2-5; D possibly corresponds to TRBD2 (6 bases). The CDR3 here is CASSLKVGGGETQYF. DNA of the CDR3: TGTGCCAGCAGCTTAAAAGTGGGAGGCGGGGAGACCCAGTACTTC.